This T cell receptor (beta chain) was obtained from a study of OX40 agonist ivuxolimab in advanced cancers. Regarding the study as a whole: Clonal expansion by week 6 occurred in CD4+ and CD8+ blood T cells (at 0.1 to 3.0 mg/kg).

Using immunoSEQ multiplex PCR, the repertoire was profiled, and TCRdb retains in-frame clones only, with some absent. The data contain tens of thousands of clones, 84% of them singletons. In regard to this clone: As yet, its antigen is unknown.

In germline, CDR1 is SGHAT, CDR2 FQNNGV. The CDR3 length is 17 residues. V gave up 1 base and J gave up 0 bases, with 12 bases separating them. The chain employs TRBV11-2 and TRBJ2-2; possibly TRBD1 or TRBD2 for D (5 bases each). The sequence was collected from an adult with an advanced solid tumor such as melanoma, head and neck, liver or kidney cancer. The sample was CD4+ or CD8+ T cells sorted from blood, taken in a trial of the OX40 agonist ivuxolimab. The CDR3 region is CASSLGWGRTNTGELFF. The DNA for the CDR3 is TGTGCCAGCAGCTTAGGGTGGGGACGGACGAACACCGGGGAGCTGTTTTTT.